The source of this TCR beta chain is a study of shared clonotypes between healthy human individuals. Study-wide results and caveats: Clonotype sharing across donors was expected to vary with sequencing depth.

Trimming pared 3 bases from V and 9 bases from J, leaving 8 bases between. Germline CDR1 reads LNHDA; CDR2 reads SQIVND (reference sequence). The CDR3 runs 11 residues. The donors were all Caucasian adults (living in Nashville, Tennessee). How the authors handled the data: Filtering differed, since immunoSEQ gave only junction sequences and no quality scores. TCRdb keeps only in-frame clones here, not all; method: immunoSEQ multiplex PCR. V and J calls and clone size are copied from that table; D and trimming were computed from the DNA. This sample has over 400,000 clones; roughly 80% occur once, and the top ten carry roughly an eighth. This clone has just one count. The antigen is not known.

The specimen was PBMCs. The gene calls are TRBV19 and TRBJ2-5, with a weak D call TRBD1 (6 bases). This clonotype was sampled from a woman aged 35 to 49 in good health. Some clones in this sample may be carry-over from other donors' samples. The CDR3 DNA reads TGTGCCAGTAGTATCGAGGGGGCCCAGTACTTC. It specifies CASSIEGAQYF.